Included here is one T cell receptor beta chain sequence, with context. The antigen remains undetermined. CDR1 SGHRS and CDR2 YFSETQ come from the germline V gene. The CDR3 length is 14 residues. The V segment lost 2 bases and the J segment 7 bases; nucleotides outside the gene matches: 6. Alongside a J-beta primer mix, a sample-barcoded 5' primer served in a second PCR lasting 7 to 11 cycles. The template-switch adaptor was a 5' adaptor with 12 random nucleotides. It tagged each cDNA molecule. TCRdb fed the 5' RACE reads into MiXCR, producing one record per CDR3 protein. This table has 600,000 to 1,000,000 distinct CDR3 sequences, 58% appearing once. The data belong to a study of blood T cells in healthy people across ages. Whole-study results and caveats: Compared with aged donors, long-lived donors showed fewer expanded clones, suggesting selection.

The material sequenced was blood. The TCR comes from a man aged 30 to 39 in good health. The rearrangement joins TRBV5-1 to TRBJ2-1; 7 positions agree with TRBD2. CDR3 protein: CASSFSPSGNEQFF. The CDR3 DNA is TGCGCCAGCAGCTTCTCCCCTAGCGGTAATGAGCAGTTCTTC.